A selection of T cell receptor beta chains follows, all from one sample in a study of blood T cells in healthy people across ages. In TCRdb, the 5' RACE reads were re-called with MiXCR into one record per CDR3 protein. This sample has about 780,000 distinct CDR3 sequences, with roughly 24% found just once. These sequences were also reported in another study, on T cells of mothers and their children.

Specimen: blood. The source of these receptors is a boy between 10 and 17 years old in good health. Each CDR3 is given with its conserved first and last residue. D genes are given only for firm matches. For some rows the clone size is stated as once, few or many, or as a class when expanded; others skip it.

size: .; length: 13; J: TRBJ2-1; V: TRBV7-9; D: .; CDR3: CASGAIGFNEQFF; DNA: TGTGCCAGCGGTGCGATCGGGTTCAATGAGCAGTTCTTC
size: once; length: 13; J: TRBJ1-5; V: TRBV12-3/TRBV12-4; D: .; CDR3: CASTAYSNQPQHF; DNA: TGTGCCAGTACAGCGTATAGCAATCAGCCCCAGCATTTT
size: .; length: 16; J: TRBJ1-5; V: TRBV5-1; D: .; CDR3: CASSFGVGDSNQPQHF; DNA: TGCGCCAGCAGCTTCGGGGTCGGCGATAGCAATCAGCCCCAGCATTTT
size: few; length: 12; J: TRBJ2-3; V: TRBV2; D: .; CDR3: CASSRDFYTQYF; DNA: TGTGCCAGCAGCCGGGACTTTTATACGCAGTATTTT
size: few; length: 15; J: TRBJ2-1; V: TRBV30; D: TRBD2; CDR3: CAWSAGLAGYNEQFF; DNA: TGTGCCTGGAGCGCGGGACTAGCGGGGTACAATGAGCAGTTCTTC
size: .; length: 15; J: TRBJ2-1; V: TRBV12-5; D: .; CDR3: CASGLVLGSLNEQFF; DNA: TGTGCTAGTGGTTTGGTACTAGGGTCGTTGAATGAGCAGTTCTTC
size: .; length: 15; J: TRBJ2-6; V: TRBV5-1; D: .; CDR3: CASSLDMPGANVLTF; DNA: TGCGCCAGCAGCTTGGACATGCCTGGGGCCAACGTCCTGACTTTC
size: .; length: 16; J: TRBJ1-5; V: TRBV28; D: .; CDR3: CASKLSTENSNQPQHF; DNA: TGTGCCAGCAAATTGAGCACGGAAAATAGCAATCAGCCCCAGCATTTT
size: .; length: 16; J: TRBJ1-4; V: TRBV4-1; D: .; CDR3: CASSQDWRRPNEKLFF; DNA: TGCGCCAGCAGCCAAGATTGGAGGAGACCTAATGAAAAACTGTTTTTT
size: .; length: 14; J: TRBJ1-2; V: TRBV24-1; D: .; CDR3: CATSDNDRLEGYTF; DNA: TGTGCCACCAGTGACAACGACAGGCTGGAAGGCTACACCTTC
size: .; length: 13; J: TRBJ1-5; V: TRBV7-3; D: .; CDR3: CASSSDDGQPQHF; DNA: TGTGCCAGCAGCTCCGATGACGGTCAGCCCCAGCATTTT
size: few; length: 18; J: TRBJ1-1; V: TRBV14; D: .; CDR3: CASSQDRVIRQFATEAFF; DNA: TGTGCCAGCAGCCAAGATCGGGTTATCCGGCAGTTCGCCACTGAAGCTTTCTTT
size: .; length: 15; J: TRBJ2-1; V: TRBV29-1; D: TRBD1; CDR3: CSVSPGQGTVYEQFF; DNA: TGCAGCGTTTCTCCGGGACAGGGGACGGTTTATGAGCAGTTCTTC
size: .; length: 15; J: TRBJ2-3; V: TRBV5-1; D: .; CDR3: CASSLFAGTTDTQYF; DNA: TGCGCCAGCAGCTTGTTCGCGGGGACCACAGATACGCAGTATTTT
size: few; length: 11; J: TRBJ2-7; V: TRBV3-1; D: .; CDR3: CASSQKAEQYF; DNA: TGTGCCAGCAGCCAAAAGGCCGAGCAGTACTTC
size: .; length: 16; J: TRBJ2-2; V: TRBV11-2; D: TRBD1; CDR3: CASSFPGQGATGELFF; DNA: TGTGCCAGCAGCTTCCCGGGACAGGGGGCCACCGGGGAGCTGTTTTTT
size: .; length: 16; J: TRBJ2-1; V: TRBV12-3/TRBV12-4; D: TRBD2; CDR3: CASSSQAGGISNEQFF; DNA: TGTGCCAGCAGTTCCCAAGCGGGGGGTATCTCCAATGAGCAGTTCTTC
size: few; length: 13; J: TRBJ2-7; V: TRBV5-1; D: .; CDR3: CASSKREHYEQYF; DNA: TGCGCCAGCAGTAAGCGTGAGCACTACGAGCAGTACTTC
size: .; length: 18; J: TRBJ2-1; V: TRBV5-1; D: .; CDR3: CASSLTDRGRSGGNEQFF; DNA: TGCGCCAGCAGCTTAACAGACAGGGGGCGAAGCGGGGGGAATGAGCAGTTCTTC
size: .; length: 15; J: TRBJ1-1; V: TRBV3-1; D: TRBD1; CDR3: CASSPFDRVGTEAFF; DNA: TGTGCCAGCAGCCCATTTGACAGGGTTGGCACTGAAGCTTTCTTT
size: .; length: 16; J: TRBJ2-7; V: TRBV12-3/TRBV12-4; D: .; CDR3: CASSLDRRGIPYEQYF; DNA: TGTGCCAGCAGTTTAGATCGCCGTGGGATCCCCTACGAGCAGTACTTC
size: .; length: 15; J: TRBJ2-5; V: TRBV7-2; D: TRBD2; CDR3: CASSLVAGPQETQYF; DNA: TGTGCCAGCAGCCTTGTAGCGGGCCCCCAAGAGACCCAGTACTTC
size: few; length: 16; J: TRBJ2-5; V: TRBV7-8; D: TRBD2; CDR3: CASSPREGPTGETQYF; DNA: TGTGCCAGCAGCCCTCGGGAGGGGCCTACTGGGGAGACCCAGTACTTC
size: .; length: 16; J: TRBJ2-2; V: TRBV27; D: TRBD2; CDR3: CASRILAGGNTGELFF; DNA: TGTGCCAGCAGGATACTAGCGGGGGGGAACACCGGGGAGCTGTTTTTT
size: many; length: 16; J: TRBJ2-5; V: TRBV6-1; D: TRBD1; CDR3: CASSQRTGPSGGTQYF; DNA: TGTGCCAGCAGCCAACGGACAGGGCCTTCGGGTGGGACCCAGTACTTC
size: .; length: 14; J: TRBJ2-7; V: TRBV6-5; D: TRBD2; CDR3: CASSIKVRGGEQYF; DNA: TGTGCCAGCAGTATAAAGGTCCGGGGGGGCGAGCAGTACTTC
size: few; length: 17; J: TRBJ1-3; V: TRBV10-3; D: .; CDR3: CAIRSLSGGWTGNTIYF; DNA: TGTGCCATCAGGAGCCTTTCTGGCGGTTGGACTGGAAACACCATATATTTT
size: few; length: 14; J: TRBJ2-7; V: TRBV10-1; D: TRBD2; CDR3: CASSEGLAGSEQYF; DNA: TGCGCAAGCAGTGAAGGACTAGCGGGGAGCGAGCAGTACTTC
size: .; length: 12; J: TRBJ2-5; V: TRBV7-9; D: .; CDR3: CAVGVASETQYF; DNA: TGTGCTGTCGGGGTGGCTTCGGAGACCCAGTACTTC
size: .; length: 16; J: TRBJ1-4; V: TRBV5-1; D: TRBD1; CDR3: CASSLGGTATNEKLFF; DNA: TGCGCCAGCAGCTTGGGAGGGACAGCAACTAATGAAAAACTGTTTTTT
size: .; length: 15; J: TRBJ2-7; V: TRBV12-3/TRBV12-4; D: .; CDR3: CASTQDGGSSYEQYF; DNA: TGTGCCAGCACCCAGGACGGAGGGAGTTCCTACGAGCAGTACTTC
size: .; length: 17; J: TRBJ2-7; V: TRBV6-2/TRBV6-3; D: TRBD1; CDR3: CASNPRDRGTSGGEQYF; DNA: TGTGCCAGCAACCCACGGGACAGGGGGACCTCGGGAGGCGAGCAGTACTTC
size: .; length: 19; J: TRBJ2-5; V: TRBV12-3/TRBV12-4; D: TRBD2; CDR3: CASSSRGIFSGTREETQYF; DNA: TGTGCCAGCAGTTCTAGGGGGATATTTAGCGGGACACGTGAAGAGACCCAGTACTTC
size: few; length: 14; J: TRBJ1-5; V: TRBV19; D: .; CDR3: CASRDQEINQPQHF; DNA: TGTGCCAGTCGAGATCAGGAGATCAATCAGCCCCAGCATTTT
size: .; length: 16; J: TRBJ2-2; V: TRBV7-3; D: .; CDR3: CASSPRAVGNTGELFF; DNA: TGTGCCAGCAGCCCCCGCGCCGTGGGGAACACCGGGGAGCTGTTTTTT
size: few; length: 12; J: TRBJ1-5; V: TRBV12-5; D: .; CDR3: CASGLVGEPQHF; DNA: TGTGCTAGTGGTTTGGTCGGGGAGCCCCAGCATTTT
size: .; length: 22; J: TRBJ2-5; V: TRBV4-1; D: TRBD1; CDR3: CASSQGPFTGGVGFGMEETQYF; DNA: TGCGCCAGCAGCCAAGGCCCCTTTACAGGGGGCGTTGGGTTTGGAATGGAAGAGACCCAGTACTTC
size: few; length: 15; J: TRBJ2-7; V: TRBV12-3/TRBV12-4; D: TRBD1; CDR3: CASTVTGPPPYEQYF; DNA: TGTGCCAGCACCGTGACAGGGCCTCCCCCCTACGAGCAGTACTTC
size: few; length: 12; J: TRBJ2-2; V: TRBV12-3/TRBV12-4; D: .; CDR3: CASSVGGGELFF; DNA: TGTGCCAGCAGCGTGGGAGGCGGGGAGCTGTTTTTT
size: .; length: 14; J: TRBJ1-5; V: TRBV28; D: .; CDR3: CASRSAGSNQPQHF; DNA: TGTGCCAGCAGGTCGGCCGGGAGCAATCAGCCCCAGCATTTT
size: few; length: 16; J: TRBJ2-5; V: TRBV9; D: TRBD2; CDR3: CASSVASGAKGETQYF; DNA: TGTGCCAGCAGCGTAGCTAGCGGGGCTAAGGGAGAGACCCAGTACTTC
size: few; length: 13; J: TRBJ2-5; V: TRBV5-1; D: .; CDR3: CASSFLAPETQYF; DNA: TGCGCCAGCAGCTTCCTAGCCCCAGAGACCCAGTACTTC
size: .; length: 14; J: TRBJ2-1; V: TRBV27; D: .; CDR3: CASSLSRGWNEQFF; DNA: TGTGCCAGCAGTTTATCGAGAGGATGGAATGAGCAGTTCTTC
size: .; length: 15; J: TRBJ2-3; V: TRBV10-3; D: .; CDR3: CAISDAQTSTDTQYF; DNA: TGTGCCATCAGTGATGCTCAGACTAGCACAGATACGCAGTATTTT
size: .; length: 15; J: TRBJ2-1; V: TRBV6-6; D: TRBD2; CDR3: CASSYPGLAGHEQFF; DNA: TGTGCCAGCAGTTATCCGGGACTAGCGGGGCATGAGCAGTTCTTC